This T cell receptor (beta chain) was observed in a study of OX40 agonist ivuxolimab in advanced cancers. Study-level background: Checkpoint inhibitors had been given previously to under 50% of patients. Whole-study results and caveats: By week 6 at 0.1 to 3.0 mg/kg, blood CD4+ and CD8+ T cells had expanded clonally. Some nonresponders additionally presented with little normalized T-cell clonal expansion. Relative to CD4+ cells, CD8+ T cells on average had more expanded clones.

As to this clone: Its antigen is undetermined.

This CDR3 comprises 15 residues. Germline CDR1 MNHEY, CDR2 SVGAGI. With 0 bases clipped from V and 11 bases from J, the junction kept 9 bases outside the gene matches. Produced via immunoSEQ multiplex PCR; TCRdb's table is partial and in-frame only. Of around 17,000 clones listed, around four fifths are singletons. The receptor was derived from an adult with an advanced solid tumor such as melanoma, head and neck, liver or kidney cancer. The gene calls are TRBV6-5 and TRBJ2-5; 10 bases are a match to TRBD2. Specimen: CD4+ or CD8+ T cells sorted from blood, collected in a trial of the OX40 agonist ivuxolimab. The DNA for the CDR3 is TGTGCCAGCAGTTACTCGCTAGCGGGAGAAAGGGAGCAGTACTTC. It is translated as CASSYSLAGEREQYF.